Sequencing of this T cell receptor beta chain was carried out in a study of naive and memory T cell subsets. Findings and caveats of the study: Over 85% of naive TCR sequences appeared only once, unlike memory subsets.

In the case of this clonotype: Its target is unknown.

The germline CDR1 and CDR2 sequences are SNHLY and FYNNEI. The CDR3 has 14 amino acids. Trimming removed 5 bases from V and 2 bases from J, with 10 bases in between. Both TRBC1 and TRBC2 were covered by a beta constant-region primer of two equimolar oligonucleotides. Four rounds of PCR amplified the ligated cDNA using nested alpha and beta constant-region primers plus SP2. TCRdb ran MiXCR on the UMI-ligation and nested PCR reads and lists one entry per CDR3 protein. The data contain 150,000 or so distinct CDR3 sequences, 17% of them singletons. The rearrangement joins TRBV2 to TRBJ2-1, with D possibly matching TRBD2 (6 bases). What was sequenced was naive CD4+ T cells from blood. The sequence derives from a human donor in good health. CDR3 DNA: TGTGCCAGCAGTTGGGACTCGACCTACAATGAGCAGTTCTTC. This sequence encodes CASSWDSTYNEQFF.